Below, 24 T cell receptor beta chains from the same sample are listed, as sequenced in a study of human T cells and chemical hapten exposure. Time point meaning: patch test 1, 2 weeks after DPC sensitization. Treatment defined: therapeutic diphenylcyclopropenone sensitization with weekly scalp DPC. From the RACE reads, TCRdb called clonotypes with MiXCR, one entry per CDR3 protein. The repertoire holds 180,000 or so distinct CDR3 sequences, roughly 15% seen once, with 1.7% in the top ten. The sample here was whole blood, taken in connection with sensitization to the hapten diphenylcyclopropenone (DPC). The receptors derive from a woman younger than 45 with alopecia areata. Some clones in this sample may be carry-over from other donors' samples.

The gene calls are TRBV5-1 and TRBJ2-1, with 10 positions matching TRBD1. CDR1 is SGHRS and CDR2 is YFSETQ in the germline V gene. The CDR3 spans 15 residues. Trimming cost V 3 bases and J 4 bases; bases outside gene matches: 4. CDR3 region: CASSYGQGGYNEQFF. CDR3 DNA: TGCGCCAGCAGCTACGGACAGGGGGGATACAATGAGCAGTTCTTC. Variable domain in full (rest from reference TRBV5-1 and TRBJ2-1): KAGVTQTPRYLIKTRGQQVTLSCSPISGHRSVSWYQQTPGQGLQFLFEYFSETQRNKGNFPGRFSGRQFSNSRSEMNVSTLELGDSALYLCASSYGQGGYNEQFFGPGTRLTVL.

This clonotype was recorded a few times. The rearrangement joins TRBV30 to TRBJ2-2; D is possibly TRBD2 (6 bases). Trimming cost V 5 bases and J 7 bases, with 11 bases left between them. Germline V gene sequence: CDR1 GTSNPN, CDR2 SVGIG (reference sequence). CDR3 length: 12 amino acids. The CDR3 is CAWGGTDGELFF. The CDR3 DNA is TGTGCCTGGGGGGGGACCGACGGGGAGCTGTTTTTT.

This clonotype was seen a few times. The V gene is TRBV7-6, the J gene TRBJ1-4; TRBD1 matches at 7 bases. From germline, CDR1 is SGHVS and CDR2 FNYEAQ. Trimming cost V 0 bases and J 6 bases; bases outside gene matches: 1. There are 14 residues in the CDR3. The chain's CDR3 is CASSLAGQYEKLFF. In DNA form, the CDR3 reads TGTGCCAGCAGCTTAGCGGGACAGTATGAAAAACTGTTTTTT.

The chain has TRBV4-3 and TRBJ2-1; possibly TRBD2 for D (5 bases). V was cut by 0 bases and J by 6 bases, with 15 bases left in between. The CDR3 is made up of 16 amino acids. CDR1 and CDR2 from the germline V gene are LGHNA and YSLEER. In nucleotides, the CDR3 is TGCGCCAGCAGCCAAGATCGCCGAGGGTCCGGCAATGAGCAGTTCTTC. Its protein is CASSQDRRGSGNEQFF.

In its sample, this clonotype was seen many times. The gene calls are TRBV28 and TRBJ1-4; 7 nucleotides align to TRBD1. This CDR3 spans 15 amino acids. Germline V gene data show CDR1 as MDHEN and CDR2 as SYDVKM. The J segment lost 1 base and the V segment lost 5 bases, leaving 4 bases of the junction unmatched. CDR3 in amino acids: CASSQGGRTNEKLFF. In DNA, the CDR3 is TGTGCCAGCAGTCAGGGGGGGAGAACTAATGAAAAACTGTTTTTT.

This chain links TRBV5-4 with TRBJ2-7; 7 nucleotides agree with TRBD1. From germline, CDR1 is SGHNT and CDR2 YYREEE (reference sequence). After removal of 5 bases from V and 3 bases from J, the junction contained 8 bases not matched to a gene. The length of the CDR3 is 14 residues. The CDR3 DNA reads TGTGCCAGCAGGGCCCCGGGACAGAGCTACGAGCAGTACTTC. Its protein product is CASRAPGQSYEQYF. Based on the CDR3 plus reference TRBV5-4 and TRBJ2-7, the full variable domain is ETGVTQSPTHLIKTRGQQVTLRCSSQSGHNTVSWYQQALGQGPQFIFQYYREEENGRGNFPPRFSGLQFPNYSSELNVNALELDDSALYLCASRAPGQSYEQYFGPGTRLTVT.

V gene TRBV3-1 combines with J gene TRBJ1-4; D gene unclear. Germline V CDR1 and CDR2: LGHDT, YNNKEL (reference sequence). The V and J ends lost 0 bases and 4 bases respectively, with 6 bases between them. The CDR3 length is 14 residues. CDR3 DNA sequence: TGTGCCAGCAGCCAAGATGGCCTTAATGAAAAACTGTTTTTT. As protein: CASSQDGLNEKLFF.

The V and J genes are TRBV11-2 and TRBJ2-1, with no clear D. The CDR3 runs 15 residues. Germline V gives CDR1 SGHAT, CDR2 FQNNGV. V was shortened by 5 bases and J by 4 bases, with 15 bases between the two germline ends. The CDR3 sequence: CASSPRAASYNEQFF. CDR3 coding DNA: TGTGCCAGCAGCCCCCGTGCGGCCTCTTACAATGAGCAGTTCTTC.

The genes are TRBV18 and TRBJ1-6; TRBD1 is a possible D gene (6 bases). V was trimmed by 5 bases and J by 8 bases, leaving 10 bases between them. The CDR3 has 13 amino acids. Germline CDR1 reads KGHSH; CDR2 reads LQKENI. The CDR3, as DNA: TGTGCCAGCTCATCAGGGGCTGATTCACCCCTCCACTTT. Protein: CASSSGADSPLHF. The whole variable domain, remainder taken from reference TRBV18 and TRBJ1-6, is NAGVMQNPRHLVRRRGQEARLRCSPMKGHSHVYWYRQLPEEGLKFMVYLQKENIIDESGMPKERFSAEFPKEGPSILRIQQVVRGDSAAYFCASSSGADSPLHFGNGTRLTVT.

This chain links TRBV5-1 with TRBJ1-4; a possible D gene is TRBD1 (5 bases). V was clipped by 0 bases and J by 8 bases, with 17 bases between them. Germline assignment: CDR1 SGHRS and CDR2 YFSETQ. There are 16 residues in the CDR3. CDR3 sequence (DNA): TGCGCCAGCAGCTTGGCCTTAGGGGCATCTGGGGAAAAACTGTTTTTT. The encoded protein is CASSLALGASGEKLFF.

At least ten counts were recorded for this clonotype. The chain's CDR3 is CASSSDSTFRYGYTF. As DNA, the CDR3 is TGTGCCAGCAGCTCAGACAGCACATTTCGGTATGGCTACACCTTC. The rearrangement links TRBV7-9 to TRBJ1-2; TRBD1 might be the D (5 bases). This CDR3 has 15 residues. Between the trimmed V and J ends, which lost 4 bases and 5 bases, there was a span of 17 bases. CDR1 is SEHNR, CDR2 FQNEAQ, per germline (reference sequence).

This clonotype was detected many times. CDR3 nucleotides: TGTGCCAGCAGCTTGCTTCAGGGAGCGGATCAGCCCCAGCATTTT. Protein product: CASSLLQGADQPQHF. The rearrangement uses TRBV5-5 and TRBJ1-5, with a possible D match to TRBD1 (5 bases). This CDR3 has 15 residues. V lost 1 base to trimming and J lost 5 bases, with 13 bases between them. Germline V gives CDR1 SGHKS, CDR2 YYEKEE (reference sequence).

This clonotype has a handful of counts. This sequence joins TRBV7-8 and TRBJ2-5; D tentatively fits TRBD1 or TRBD2 (5 bases each). Per germline, CDR1 SGHVS and CDR2 FQNEAQ. The germline V and J ends were trimmed by 2 bases and 1 base, with 11 bases remaining between them. The CDR3 extends over 15 amino acids. For the CDR3, the DNA is TGTGCCAGCAGCTTAAGCCCTGGGGGCCAAGAGACCCAGTACTTC. Translated, it gives CASSLSPGGQETQYF.

This clonotype was counted only a few times. The chain employs TRBV10-3 and TRBJ2-1; 8 positions agree with TRBD1. V lost 8 bases and J lost 8; bases outside the gene matches: 8. The CDR3 has 13 amino acids. Germline-derived CDR1 and CDR2 are ENHRY and SYGVKD. Here the CDR3 DNA reads TGTGCCATCCGAGACAGGGGTAGGGATGAGCAGTTCTTC. This gives the protein CAIRDRGRDEQFF.

As concerns this clonotype: Mismatch with germline at one junction end may stem from a read error. The chain carries TRBV6-4 and TRBJ2-3, with 12 bases matching TRBD2. From germline, CDR1 is MRHNA and CDR2 SNTAGT. There are 16 residues in the CDR3. The CDR3 nucleotides read TGTGCCAGCAGCCTCACTAGCGGGGGGACCACAGATATGCAGTATTTT. Protein: CASSLTSGGTTDMQYF.

This clonotype was seen a few times. This rearrangement joins TRBV4-3 to TRBJ2-2, with D perhaps being TRBD1 or TRBD2 (5 bases each). Germline CDR1 reads LGHNA; CDR2 reads YSLEER. This CDR3 spans 17 amino acids. V lost 5 bases, J lost 0 bases, and 16 bases lay in between. The CDR3 region has the DNA TGCGCCAGCAGCTTAGCCCTCCCGGGGCCGAACACCGGGGAGCTGTTTTTT. Residues: CASSLALPGPNTGELFF.

The gene calls are TRBV6-5 and TRBJ1-1; D remains ambiguous. V was cut by 2 bases and J by 1 base, with 5 bases left in between. In germline, CDR1 is MNHEY, CDR2 SVGAGI. This CDR3 is built from 13 residues. The CDR3 loop is CASSYTKNTEAFF. The CDR3 coding sequence is TGTGCCAGCAGTTACACCAAGAACACTGAAGCTTTCTTT.

This clonotype occurred many times. The chain joins TRBV4-1 to TRBJ2-1; TRBD2 matches 12 bases. The CDR3 has 16 residues. V shed 1 base, J shed 10 bases, and the junction held 8 bases outside the gene matches. Germline CDR1 reads MGHRA; CDR2 reads YSYEKL. CDR3 DNA sequence: TGCGCCAGCAGCCAAGGACTAGCGGGAGTTTCTTGGGAGCAGTTCTTC. The encoded protein is CASSQGLAGVSWEQFF.

This clonotype was detected a few times. The DNA of the CDR3 is TGTGCCAGCAGTGGGGGACAGGGAGTGCCCCAGCATTTT. It translates to CASSGGQGVPQHF. This sequence joins TRBV2 and TRBJ1-5, with TRBD1 matching over 9 bases. Germline trimming cut 4 bases from V and 9 bases from J; bases unmatched to any gene: 4. CDR3 length: 13 residues. Germline V gene data show CDR1 as SNHLY and CDR2 as FYNNEI.

V is TRBV10-3 and J is TRBJ2-2; D call uncertain. This CDR3 is built from 14 residues. Germline V gives CDR1 ENHRY, CDR2 SYGVKD. The ends were cut back, 0 bases at V and 6 bases at J, with 8 bases in the middle. The CDR3 region has the DNA TGTGCCATCAGTGAGTCAGTCCCAGCCGGGGAGCTGTTTTTT. Amino acids: CAISESVPAGELFF.

The chain employs TRBV11-2 and TRBJ2-1, with 8 nucleotides matching TRBD1. The CDR3 spans 16 residues. Germline CDR1 and CDR2: SGHAT and FQNNGV. V gave up 5 bases and J gave up 0 bases; unmatched junction bases: 6. The CDR3 nucleotides are TGTGCCAGCAGCCCCCAGACAGGGGCCTCCTACAATGAGCAGTTCTTC. Residues: CASSPQTGASYNEQFF. The whole variable domain, remainder taken from reference TRBV11-2 and TRBJ2-1, is EAGVAQSPRYKIIEKRQSVAFWCNPISGHATLYWYQQILGQGPKLLIQFQNNGVVDDSQLPKDRFSAERLKGVDSTLKIQPAKLEDSAVYLCASSPQTGASYNEQFFGPGTRLTVL.

The chain carries TRBV20-1 and TRBJ1-1, with D maybe TRBD1 (5 bases). V gave up 0 bases and J gave up 7 bases, with 18 bases separating them. The CDR3 is 15 residues long. Germline V lookup: CDR1 DFQATT, CDR2 SNEGSKA (reference sequence). The CDR3 spells CSAREFGTAHLEAFF. The CDR3 bases are TGCAGTGCTAGAGAGTTTGGGACGGCACACCTTGAAGCTTTCTTT.

This clonotype appeared a few times. The chain combines TRBV28 with TRBJ2-7, with 7 bases that match TRBD2. V lost 2 bases and J lost 3; bases outside the gene matches: 19. The CDR3 spans 19 residues. Germline V gene lookup returns CDR1 MDHEN and CDR2 SYDVKM. The CDR3 DNA reads as TGTGCCAGCAGTTTACCCCCGTATAAGTCTAGCGGAAACCTCTACGAGCAGTACTTC. This sequence encodes CASSLPPYKSSGNLYEQYF.

The sample holds one count of this clonotype. V gene TRBV18 combines with J gene TRBJ2-5; unclear D gene. Germline V gene lookup returns CDR1 KGHSH and CDR2 LQKENI. Trimming pared 0 bases from V and 0 bases from J, leaving 2 bases between. The CDR3 is 13 amino acids. CDR3 bases: TGTGCCAGCTCACCACCGAACCAAGAGACCCAGTACTTC. Its translation is CASSPPNQETQYF.